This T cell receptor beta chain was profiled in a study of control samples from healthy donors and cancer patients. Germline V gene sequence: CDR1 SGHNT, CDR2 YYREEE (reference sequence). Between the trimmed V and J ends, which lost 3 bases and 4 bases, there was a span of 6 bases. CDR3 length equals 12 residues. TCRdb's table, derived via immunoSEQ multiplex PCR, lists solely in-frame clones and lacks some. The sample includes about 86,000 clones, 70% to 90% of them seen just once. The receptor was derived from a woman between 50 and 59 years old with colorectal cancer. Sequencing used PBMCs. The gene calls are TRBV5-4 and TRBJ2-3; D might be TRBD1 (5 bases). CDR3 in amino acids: CASSSQADTQYF. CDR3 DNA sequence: TGTGCCAGCAGCTCACAGGCAGATACGCAGTATTTT.